Following are 8 T cell receptor beta chains from one sample sequenced in a study of response to subunit inactivated influenza vaccine. Each CDR3 protein is one row after TCRdb ran MiXCR on the RT-PCR reads. The sample includes some 300,000 distinct CDR3 sequences, approximately 20% of them seen just once. Sequenced here: PBMCs from blood, sampled about 20 months after vaccination. These TCRs come from a man between 45 and 75 years old who received an inactivated influenza vaccine.

This clonotype occurred a few times. V and J are TRBV7-9 and TRBJ2-1; tentative D call: TRBD1 (5 bases). Looked up from germline, CDR1 is SEHNR and CDR2 is FQNEAQ (reference sequence). The CDR3 runs 13 residues. V lost 5 bases, J lost 9 bases, and 14 bases lay in between. As DNA, the CDR3 is TGTGCCAGCAGCCCCAGGGATTATAGTGAGCAGTTCTTC. This translates into CASSPRDYSEQFF.

The chain links TRBV20-1 to TRBJ2-5; TRBD1 matches at 10 bases. Germline V lookup: CDR1 DFQATT, CDR2 SNEGSKA (reference sequence). The CDR3 has 15 residues. Germline trimming cut 0 bases from V and 7 bases from J; bases unmatched to any gene: 8. The CDR3 nucleotides are TGCAGTGCTAGAGATTCCAGGGGACAGGGGACGACCCAGTACTTC. It is translated as CSARDSRGQGTTQYF.

The chain links TRBV6-2 or TRBV6-3 to TRBJ1-2; no definite D call. CDR1 and CDR2 from the germline V gene are MNHEY and SVGEGT. This CDR3 region has 14 residues. V was clipped by 6 bases and J by 2 bases, with 13 bases between them. The DNA for the CDR3 is TGTGCCAGCAGCCAGTTATTGGAAAACTATGGCTACACCTTC. Amino acids: CASSQLLENYGYTF.

The CDR3 DNA reads as TGTGCCAGCAGTTCACAGGAGAATCAGCCCCAGCATTTT. This encodes CASSSQENQPQHF. The chain joins TRBV7-2 to TRBJ1-5; a weak D match, TRBD1 (5 bases). Trimming shortened V by 6 bases and J by 4 bases, and 10 bases separated the two germline ends. This CDR3 has 13 amino acids. Germline V CDR1 and CDR2: SGHTA, FQGNSA.

The chain uses TRBV28 and TRBJ1-5, with TRBD1 identical over 7 bases. This CDR3 spans 15 amino acids. CDR1 is MDHEN and CDR2 is SYDVKM in the germline V gene. J was trimmed by 6 bases and V by 8 bases; bases with no gene match: 13. CDR3 in amino acids: CASRLKGGAGQPQHF. The CDR3 DNA is TGTGCCAGCCGATTGAAAGGGGGCGCAGGTCAGCCCCAGCATTTT.

The table lists this clonotype with a few counts. The rearrangement uses TRBV4-1 and TRBJ2-3; D is unclear. This CDR3 has 15 amino acids. The V gene's germline CDR1 is MGHRA and CDR2 YSYEKL. V lost 4 bases and J 1 base, leaving 12 bases between the germline ends. The CDR3 nucleotides read TGCGCCAGCAGCCTTTTAGGTCCAGGCACAGATACGCAGTATTTT. Translated, it gives CASSLLGPGTDTQYF.

Written as DNA, the CDR3 is TGTGCCAGCAGTACCGACAGGGGTAGTTACAACGAGCAGTACTTC. Its protein is CASSTDRGSYNEQYF. V usage is TRBV12-3 or TRBV12-4 and J usage is TRBJ2-7, with 8 positions matching TRBD1. The length of the CDR3 is 15 residues. After removal of 5 bases from V and 5 bases from J, the junction contained 11 bases not matched to a gene.

In this sample, this clonotype turned up a few times. The CDR3 region has the DNA TGTGCCAGCAGCGTAGGAGGGAACAGCCCCCTATACGAGCAGTACTTC. It specifies CASSVGGNSPLYEQYF. The chain recombines TRBV9 with TRBJ2-7; D is perhaps TRBD2 (5 bases). The CDR3 consists of 16 residues. Germline V gene data show CDR1 as SGDLS and CDR2 as YYNGEE. Trimming left V 0 bases short and J 4 bases short, with 17 bases between.